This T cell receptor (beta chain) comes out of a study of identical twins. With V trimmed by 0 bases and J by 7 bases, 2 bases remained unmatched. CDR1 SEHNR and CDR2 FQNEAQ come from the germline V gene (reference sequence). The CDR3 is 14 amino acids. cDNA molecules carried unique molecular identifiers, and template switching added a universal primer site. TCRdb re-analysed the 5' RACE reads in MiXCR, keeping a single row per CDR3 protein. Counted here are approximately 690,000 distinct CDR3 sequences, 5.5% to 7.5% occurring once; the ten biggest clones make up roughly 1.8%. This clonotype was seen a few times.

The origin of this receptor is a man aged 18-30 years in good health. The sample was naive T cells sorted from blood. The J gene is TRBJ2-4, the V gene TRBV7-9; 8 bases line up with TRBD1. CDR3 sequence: CASSLAGQENIQYF. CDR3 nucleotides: TGTGCCAGCAGCTTAGCGGGACAGGAGAACATTCAGTACTTC.